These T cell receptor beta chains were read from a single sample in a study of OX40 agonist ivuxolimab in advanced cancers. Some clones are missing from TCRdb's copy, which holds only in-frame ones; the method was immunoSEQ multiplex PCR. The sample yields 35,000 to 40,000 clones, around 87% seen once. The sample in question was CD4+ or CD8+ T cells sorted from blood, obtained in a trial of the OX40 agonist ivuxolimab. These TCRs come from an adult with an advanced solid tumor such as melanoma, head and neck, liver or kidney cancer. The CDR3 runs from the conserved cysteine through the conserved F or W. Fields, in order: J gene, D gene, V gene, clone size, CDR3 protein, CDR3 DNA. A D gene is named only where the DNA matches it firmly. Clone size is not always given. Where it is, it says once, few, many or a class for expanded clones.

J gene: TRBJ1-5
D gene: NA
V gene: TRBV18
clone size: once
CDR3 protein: CASSLDENQPQHF
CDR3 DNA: TGTGCCAGCTCCCTGGATGAAAATCAGCCCCAGCATTTT

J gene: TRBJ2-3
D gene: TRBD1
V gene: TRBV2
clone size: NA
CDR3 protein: CASSKNRGSSTDTQYF
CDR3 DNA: TGTGCCAGCAGTAAGAACAGGGGTTCTAGCACAGATACGCAGTATTTT

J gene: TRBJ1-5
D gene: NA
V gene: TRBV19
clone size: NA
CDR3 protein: CASSSTLQGNQPQHF
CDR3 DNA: TGTGCCAGCAGTTCCACCCTACAGGGCAATCAGCCCCAGCATTTT

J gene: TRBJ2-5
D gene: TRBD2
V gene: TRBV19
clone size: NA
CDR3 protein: CASSNGGLETQYF
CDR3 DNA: TGTGCCAGTAGCAACGGGGGGTTGGAGACCCAGTACTTC

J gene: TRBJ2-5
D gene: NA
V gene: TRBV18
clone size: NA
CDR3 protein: CASSVLEQETQYF
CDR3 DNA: TGTGCCAGCTCAGTTCTGGAACAAGAGACCCAGTACTTC

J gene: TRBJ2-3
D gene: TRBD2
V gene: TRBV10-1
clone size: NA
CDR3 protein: CAPCLEKRGGYTDTQYF
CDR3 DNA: TGCGCCCCTTGCCTTGAGAAGCGGGGGGGGTACACAGATACGCAGTATTTT

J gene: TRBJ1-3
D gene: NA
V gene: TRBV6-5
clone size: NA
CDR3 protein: CASGRNGNTIYF
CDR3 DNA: TGTGCCAGCGGCAGGAATGGAAACACCATATATTTT

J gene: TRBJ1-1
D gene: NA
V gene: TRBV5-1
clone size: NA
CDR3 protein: CASSLRNMNTEAFF
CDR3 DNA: TGCGCCAGCAGCTTGAGGAACATGAACACTGAAGCTTTCTTT

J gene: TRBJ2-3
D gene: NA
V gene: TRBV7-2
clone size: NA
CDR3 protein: CASSSPNLARTDTQYF
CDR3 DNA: TGTGCCAGCAGCTCCCCTAACCTAGCGAGGACAGATACGCAGTATTTT

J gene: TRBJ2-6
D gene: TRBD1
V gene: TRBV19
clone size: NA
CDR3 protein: CASSIGGYRGPGANVLTF
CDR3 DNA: TGTGCCAGTAGTATAGGGGGGTACAGGGGCCCCGGGGCCAACGTCCTGACTTTC

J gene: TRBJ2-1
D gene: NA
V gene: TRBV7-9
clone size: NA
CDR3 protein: CASTGGTVSSYNEQFF
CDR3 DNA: TGTGCCAGCACCGGCGGAACCGTAAGCTCCTACAATGAGCAGTTCTTC

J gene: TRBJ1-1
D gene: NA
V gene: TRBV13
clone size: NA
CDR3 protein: CASSLGWQGNTEAFF
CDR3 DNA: TGTGCCAGCAGCTTAGGATGGCAAGGTAACACTGAAGCTTTCTTT

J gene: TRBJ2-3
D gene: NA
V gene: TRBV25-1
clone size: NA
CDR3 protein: CASSPGTASTDTQYF
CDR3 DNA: TGTGCCAGCAGTCCCGGGACGGCTAGCACAGATACGCAGTATTTT

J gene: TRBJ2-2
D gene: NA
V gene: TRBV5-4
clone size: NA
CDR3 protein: CASSFPDRTNTGELFF
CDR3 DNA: TGTGCCAGCAGCTTCCCCGACAGGACGAACACCGGGGAGCTGTTTTTT

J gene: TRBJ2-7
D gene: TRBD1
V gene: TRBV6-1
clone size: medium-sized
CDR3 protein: CASRTGVYEQYF
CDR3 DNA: TGTGCCAGCAGGACAGGGGTGTACGAGCAGTACTTC

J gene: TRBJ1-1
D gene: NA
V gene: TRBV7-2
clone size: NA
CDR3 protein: CASSKDRNTEAFF
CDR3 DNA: TGTGCCAGCAGCAAGGACCGTAACACTGAAGCTTTCTTT

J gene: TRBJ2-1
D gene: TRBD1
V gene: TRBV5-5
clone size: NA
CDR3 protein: CASSFGQGVDNEQFF
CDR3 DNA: TGTGCCAGCAGCTTCGGGCAGGGGGTCGACAATGAGCAGTTCTTC

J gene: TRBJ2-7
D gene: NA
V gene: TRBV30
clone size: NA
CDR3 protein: CAWSVWADRRVYEQYF
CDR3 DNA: TGTGCCTGGAGTGTATGGGCGGACCGCAGGGTTTACGAGCAGTACTTC

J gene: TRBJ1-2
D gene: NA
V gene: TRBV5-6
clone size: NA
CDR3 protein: CASSYAGNYGGYTF
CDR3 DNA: TGTGCCAGCAGCTACGCGGGCAACTATGGCGGCTACACCTTC

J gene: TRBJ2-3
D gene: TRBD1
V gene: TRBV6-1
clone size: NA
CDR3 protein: CASRTGGFSDTQYF
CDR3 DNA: TGTGCCAGCAGAACAGGGGGCTTTTCAGATACGCAGTATTTT